The clone carrying this T cell receptor beta chain was counted many times. The target antigen is unknown. This record belongs to a study of metastatic and nonmetastatic thyroid tumors. In the source study's methods: Across clinicopathological groups, CDR3 differences served as the basis for building a distant-metastasis classifier for papillary thyroid cancer. TCRdb re-called clones from the PCR reads using MiXCR. None of the V and J calls come from the authors' own analysis; TCRdb made them. The sample contains approximately 90,000 clones, 8.6% of which appear only once. Patients were all untreated before their thyroid surgery. Points from the study as a whole: Malignant thyroid tumors reportedly exceeded benign nodules significantly in TCR beta diversity, with the difference appearing in blood and tumor.

Per the germline V gene, CDR1 is MNHEY and CDR2 is SMNVEV (reference sequence). Losses at the gene ends were 5 bases for V and 4 bases for J; bases not matched to a gene: 6. This CDR3 contains 14 residues. This receptor was obtained from a female donor with papillary thyroid cancer or a benign thyroid nodule (not recorded which). Some clones in this sample may be carry-over from other donors' samples. The gene calls are TRBV27 and TRBJ2-5, with 8 positions matching TRBD1. Input material: blood. This CDR3 is CASSRRTGLETQYF. CDR3 coding DNA: TGTGCCAGCAGTCGCCGGACAGGGCTAGAGACCCAGTACTTC.